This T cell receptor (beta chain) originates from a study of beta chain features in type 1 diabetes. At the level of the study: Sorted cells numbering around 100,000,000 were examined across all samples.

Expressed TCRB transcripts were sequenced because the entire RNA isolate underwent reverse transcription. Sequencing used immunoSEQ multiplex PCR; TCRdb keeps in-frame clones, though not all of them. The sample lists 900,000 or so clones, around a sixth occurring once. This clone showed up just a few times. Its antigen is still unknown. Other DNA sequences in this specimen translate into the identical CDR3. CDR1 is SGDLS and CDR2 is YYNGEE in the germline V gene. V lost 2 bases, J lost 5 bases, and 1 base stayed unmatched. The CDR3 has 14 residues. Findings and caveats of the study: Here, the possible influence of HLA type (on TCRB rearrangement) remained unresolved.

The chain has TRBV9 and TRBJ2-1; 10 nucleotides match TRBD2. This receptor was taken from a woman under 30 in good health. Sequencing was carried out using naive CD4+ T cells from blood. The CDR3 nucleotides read TGTGCCAGCAGCGTTACTAGCGGGAACAATGAGCAGTTCTTC. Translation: CASSVTSGNNEQFF.